Here is one T cell receptor (beta chain) with its context. This clone showed up just a few times. The antigen it binds to is not known. Base qualities are not provided; no much larger clone lies one nucleotide away. The sample is drawn from a study of cytomegalovirus exposure and HLA in healthy donors (dated by TCRdb to 2016 to 2017). Background on the whole study: An earlier analysis of roughly 500 of the donors reported 250 to 350 Gb of sequence data and some 100 million unique TCR beta sequences from approximately 180 million T cells. About 300 gigabases of sequencing data and approximately 85 million unique TCR sequences were included in an early release covering 500 to 750 HLA-typed donors. Of the approximately 400 genotyped donors, 65% to 90% fell in the genetic ancestry cluster associated with self-reported Caucasian donors. The study aimed to test whether signatures of past pathogen exposure could be identified by cataloging public T cell receptors. The T cell repertoires of about 700 subjects were profiled by immunosequencing and related to cytomegalovirus serostatus. Besides the first cohort of 550 to 750 subjects, a separate validation cohort made up of 120 different subjects was used. To predict cytomegalovirus infection status, the study brought together high-throughput TCR immunosequencing, statistical association of individual TCRs with disease status, and machine learning. A later analysis re-examined previously published TCR beta repertoires from 500 to 700 donors and added high-resolution HLA genotyping to investigate patterns of TCR occurrence. Rather than drawing on any new phenotypic data, the later analysis identified candidate immune exposures from TCR beta sequences and the way those sequences occurred across donors. An earlier analysis of about 600 of the donors used high-throughput TCR beta sequencing to judge whether each TCR beta V gene segment behaved as functional or pseudogenic. Alongside the repertoire data, information on donor age, sex, ethnicity and CMV serostatus was compiled. Genome-wide SNP genotypes for about 55% of the 666 donors were used in a later genetic analysis, which treated that subset as a discovery cohort. All discovery cohort repertoires had been generated on a single sequencing platform. Class I and class II HLA loci were covered by the typing at four-digit resolution. The number of donors typed differed by locus, with 629-630 for A, B, C, DRB1 and DQB1, roughly 520 for DQA1, some 570 for DPA1, and some 440 for DPB1. Several DR-DQ haplotypes were handled as single units for association and clustering because linkage in the cohort was strong. Among some 400 genotyped donors of the cohort, an average of around 240,000 unique TCR beta nucleotide sequences were sequenced per donor, roughly 20% of them non-productive. What the research found in general, with its limitations: An association between a missense DCLRE1C variant and V-gene and J-gene trimming of TCR beta chains was found in a later genetic analysis and replicated in an independent cohort. According to a later analysis, most CMV-associated TCR beta chains appeared to be HLA-restricted, and the HLA associations seemed to be driven largely by CMV exposure. In the study, around 150 TCR beta chains were listed as associated with cytomegalovirus. A later analysis associated about 17,000 TCR beta sequences with specific HLA alleles at a false discovery rate of 0.05. In a later analysis, the rate of TCR association differed among HLA loci, with DRB1 alleles having the most associated TCRs and HLA-C alleles having the fewest. Assigning TCR associations to individual alleles was difficult when HLA alleles, especially DR and DQ, strongly co-occurred. About 17 rarely observed V segments, including chromosome 9 orphons, were excluded from the earlier analysis of just under 600 of the donors because counts were too low. In an earlier analysis of 450 to 750 of the donors, most TCR beta V segments appeared in productive rearrangements about 90% or about 30% of the time, broadly matching IMGT annotations. Linkage disequilibrium might explain the correlated functional status among segregating V segments, but an unknown experimental factor could not be excluded. While some public TCRs were present in many individuals, most TCR sequences turned up only very rarely across donors. In this cohort, only TCR beta chains were sequenced, and detectable features were limited by the absence of alpha or paired-chain data. The only immune exposure information available for the cohort was CMV serostatus. Some IMGT-functional V segments, including TRBV6-2 and TRBV6-3, could not be told apart with the 87-base-pair reads, so those segments were excluded. Because HLA typing was missing for some donors at each locus, association tests included only the typed subset. A cluster of highly shared sequence variants was judged likely to represent a technical artifact of the sequencing pipeline. In a later analysis, several top co-occurrence clusters were reported to appear linked to parvovirus B19, influenza, CMV and Epstein-Barr virus. Compared with the approximately 700-donor mean, donors in an Asian-associated ancestry cluster had fewer N-insertions in productive TCRs, according to a later genetic analysis. In a later analysis, HLA-associated TCR beta chains showed more clonal expansion and lower generation probabilities than non-associated chains that were equally common. In both the original and validation cohorts, the classifier was reported to diagnose cytomegalovirus status with high specificity and sensitivity. Three of the identified cytomegalovirus-associated TCR beta chains were confirmed in vitro to be specific for cytomegalovirus antigens. Presence/absence analyses assumed roughly uniform sequencing depth across donors, an assumption that may not hold. A further reported finding was that TCR beta sequences accurately predicted the HLA-A and HLA-B alleles for most subjects in the first cohort. It was suggested by the authors that the approach could potentially be generalized to other disease states and immunological phenotypes.

The CDR3 runs 13 residues from the cysteine to the phenylalanine. Just CDR3 DNA is preserved here, 39 bases in frame from base 1. The germline V gene yields MGHRA for CDR1 and YSYEKL for CDR2. Trimming removed 3 bases from V and 3 bases from J, leaving 8 bases between the germline ends. Libraries came from the immunoSEQ multiplex PCR assay. A mixture of 60 forward primers for TCR Vbeta segments and 13 reverse primers for TCR Jbeta segments was used in the multiplex PCR. Amplification of the CDR3 region of rearranged TCR beta genes was performed with a multiplex PCR assay on genomic DNA. Amplified TCR beta libraries were sequenced as 87-base-pair reads on the Illumina HiSeq System. The authors' pipeline ran thus. In a later analysis, roughly 80 million unique TCR beta chains were counted across the 650 to 750 repertoires, and roughly 11 million of these chains were shared by at least two donors. Raw reads were error-corrected and collapsed into unique sequences with a nearest-neighbor algorithm that merged closely related sequences to remove PCR and sequencing errors. Alignment of CDR3 sequences to IMGT reference sequences was used to assign V, D and J gene segments. For a sequence to be retained, at least a six-nucleotide match to both a V gene segment and a J gene segment was required. Rearrangements were classified as productive when the CDR3 lacked stop codons and remained in frame with V and J, and all other rearrangements were classified as non-productive. CDR3 was defined by IMGT convention, running from the second conserved V-encoded cysteine to the conserved J-encoded phenylalanine. The earlier analysis of about 590 of the donors excluded sequences that lacked an unambiguous match to a single V gene segment. An earlier analysis of just under 600 of the donors called V segments functional above 56.7% productive rearrangements and segregating when the between-donor standard deviation exceeded 5%. A statistical classification framework was built for diagnosing cytomegalovirus status from the catalog of TCR beta chain sequences. V and J gene assignment, in a later analysis, came from comparing TCR nucleotide sequences with IMGT/GENE-DB human TR gene sequences. The TCRdist pipeline was used in a later analysis to assign CDR3 sequences and most-parsimonious VDJ recombination scenarios. In a later analysis, each TCR beta chain was defined by its CDR3 amino acid sequence together with its V-gene family, and reads lacking a unique V-gene family were excluded. In a later analysis, fewer than 650 highly shared, low-generation-probability nucleotide sequences were removed to address suspected cross-contamination and a sequencing artifact. In a later analysis, a clonal expansion index for each public chain was calculated from normalized within-repertoire ranks of inferred template counts. A later analysis computed generation probabilities with a VDJ recombination model fitted to out-of-frame rearrangements, and checked the results against IGoR. Hypergeometric tests were used in a later analysis to score TCR-TCR, TCR-HLA and TCR-CMV co-occurrence, with a repertoire-size bias correction applied to the TCR pairs. A later analysis estimated false discovery rates by permuting HLA or CMV assignments 20 times. In a later analysis, co-occurring TCRs were grouped using DBSCAN, with TCRdist sequence similarity added in when clustering inside HLA-allele-positive subsets. Repertoires with fewer than 30,000 or more than 120,000 public chains, plus five repertoires with anomalous nucleotide sharing, were excluded from co-occurrence clustering. Imported from immuneACCESS, the table was reduced by TCRdb to in-frame sequences with V and J called. These copies leave out some clones; in studies compared against another copy, an unresolved V gene accounts for under half, and the cause of the remainder is not known. V and J calls and clone size are as listed in that table; D and trimming were resolved from the DNA. This sample comprises around 91,000 clones, around 80% of them detected only once. Of the sample, approximately 4.4% is held by the ten largest clones.

The cohort comprised 666 healthy bone marrow donors. At the time of sampling, every cohort member was nominally healthy, though immune exposures that went unrecorded were likely present. The donor was CMV seropositive and was included in the group of some 290 seropositive cohort members. Each donor provided a peripheral blood sample, and peripheral blood mononuclear cells were used for TCR beta sequencing. The Qiagen DNeasy Blood Extraction Kit was used to extract genomic DNA from the blood cell samples. The TCR sequence derives from a male donor in good health and CMV-seropositive. Sample: PBMCs. The chain joins TRBV4-1 to TRBJ1-1; the D gene is perhaps TRBD1, on 5 matching bases. CDR3 protein: CASSHGGDTEAFF. The sequenced DNA is TGCGCCAGCAGCCACGGGGGGGACACTGAAGCTTTCTTT.